The clone carrying this TCR beta chain occurred a few times. What it recognizes is unknown. The data belong to a study of T cells in Graves' hyperthyroidism and ophthalmopathy. Study in general: Peripheral blood was collected at initial diagnosis, before any treatment. Findings of the study overall: Ophthalmopathy was separated from stable hyperthyroidism by a 13 V-J model.

Amplified regions were TCR beta CDR3 sequences from RNA transcripts. The primer set for the first-round RT-PCR of the TCR CDR3 was HTBI. TCRdb used MiXCR to reprocess the multiplex PCR reads, holding one entry per CDR3 protein. The sample lists approximately 400,000 distinct CDR3 sequences, around 25% occurring once. Stable Graves' hyperthyroidism meant no ophthalmopathy progression within 18 months. On the basis of clinical symptoms, serum thyroxine and TRAb, thyroid ultrasound and orbital computed tomography, diagnoses were made. Germline V gene sequence: CDR1 DFQATT, CDR2 SNEGSKA (reference sequence). The CDR3 consists of 15 residues. The V segment lost 0 bases and the J segment 3 bases; nucleotides outside the gene matches: 4.

The receptor comes from a man aged 45-60 years with Graves' hyperthyroidism. The source material was blood. The chain employs TRBV20-1 and TRBJ2-1; 8 positions match TRBD2. Here the CDR3 DNA reads TGCAGTGCTAGAGATTCGGGACTAGACTACAATGAGCAGTTCTTC. This translates into CSARDSGLDYNEQFF.